These 29 T cell receptor beta chains were all obtained from the same sample, sequenced in a study of T cells after yellow fever vaccination. One entry per CDR3 protein results from TCRdb running MiXCR on the 5' RACE reads. The sample consists of approximately 300,000 distinct CDR3 sequences, about 9.5% of them appearing once. The sample was PBMCs, taken on the day of the first yellow fever vaccination. These receptors came from a man aged 18 to 30 who received the YFV17D yellow fever vaccine.

In this sample, this clonotype turned up a few times. This chain uses TRBV2 with TRBJ2-1, with D possibly TRBD2 on 6 matching bases. The CDR3 sequence is 16 residues long. Deletions cut 2 bases from V and 2 bases from J, with 13 bases between. Germline V gene data show CDR1 as SNHLY and CDR2 as FYNNEI. CDR3 amino acids: CASSESEDYPYNEQFF. As DNA, the CDR3 is TGTGCCAGCAGTGAATCGGAGGACTATCCCTACAATGAGCAGTTCTTC.

This clonotype was detected only a few times. The DNA of the CDR3 is TGTGCCAGCAGTCACATGGGGGGTTTGAGCAATCAGCCCCAGCATTTT. Its protein product is CASSHMGGLSNQPQHF. The rearrangement uses TRBV27 and TRBJ1-5, with D perhaps matching TRBD1 (5 bases). The germline CDR1 and CDR2 sequences are MNHEY and SMNVEV (reference sequence). V was cut by 5 bases and J by 1 base, with 15 bases left in between. CDR3 length equals 16 residues.

This clonotype came up many times. The J gene is TRBJ2-5, the V gene TRBV20-1, with 9 positions matching TRBD2. The length of the CDR3 is 14 residues. In germline, CDR1 is DFQATT, CDR2 SNEGSKA (reference sequence). V was pared by 2 bases and J by 2 bases, with 3 bases of the junction left unmatched. Here the CDR3 reads CSARLAGTQETQYF. The DNA for the CDR3 is TGCAGTGCTAGACTAGCGGGGACACAAGAGACCCAGTACTTC.

This clonotype has more than one count but fewer than ten. CDR3: CASSRITGTGELFF. As DNA, the CDR3 is TGTGCCAGCAGCAGAATCACAGGGACCGGGGAGCTGTTTTTT. The genes are TRBV12-3 or TRBV12-4 and TRBJ2-2; tentatively, D is TRBD1 (6 bases). CDR3 length: 14 residues. The V and J ends lost 6 bases and 5 bases respectively, with 13 bases between them.

The table lists this clonotype with a few counts. The chain joins TRBV28 to TRBJ1-2; the D is unclear. Trimming stripped 7 bases from V and 2 bases from J, with 11 bases between. Per germline, CDR1 MDHEN and CDR2 SYDVKM. The CDR3 loop spans 13 amino acids. CDR3 nucleotides: TGTGCCAGCAATCCGACGGCCAACTATGGCTACACCTTC. Translating it yields CASNPTANYGYTF.

V is TRBV6-2 or TRBV6-3 and J is TRBJ2-5; D is unresolved. The germline gives CDR1 MNHEY, CDR2 SVGEGT. V was shortened by 2 bases and J by 3 bases, with 13 bases between the two germline ends. The CDR3 covers 15 residues. Here the CDR3 DNA reads TGTGCCAGCAGTTACGAAGCAGGTCGAAAAGAGACCCAGTACTTC. Translated, it gives CASSYEAGRKETQYF.

This clonotype was counted a few times. The DNA of the CDR3 is TGTGCCAGCAGCCCTAATGCAGGGATGAACACTGAAGCTTTCTTT. It codes for CASSPNAGMNTEAFF. The rearrangement joins TRBV7-3 to TRBJ1-1, with TRBD1 as a possible D gene (5 bases). Trimming removed 5 bases from V and 0 bases from J, with 13 bases in between. Germline V gene lookup returns CDR1 SGHTA and CDR2 FQGTGA. The CDR3 extends over 15 amino acids.

This clonotype has at least ten counts. The rearrangement uses TRBV28 and TRBJ2-7; tentatively, D is TRBD1 or TRBD2 (5 bases each). Trimming left V 6 bases short and J 3 bases short, with 15 bases between. This CDR3 region has 14 residues. The germline V gene encodes CDR1 MDHEN and CDR2 SYDVKM. The CDR3 reads CASRSRDPSYEQYV. DNA of the CDR3: TGTGCCAGCAGAAGCCGGGACCCCAGCTACGAGCAGTACGTC.

This chain connects TRBV18 to TRBJ2-5, with 10 bases fitting TRBD1. Germline lookup yields CDR1 KGHSH and CDR2 LQKENI. The trim removed 9 bases at V and 3 bases at J, leaving 10 bases unmatched. The CDR3 length is 15 residues. The CDR3 DNA sequence: TGTGCCAGTATTTCGGGACAGGGGAACGAAGAGACCCAGTACTTC. Its protein is CASISGQGNEETQYF.

This clonotype occurred a few times. The chain recombines TRBV7-2 with TRBJ2-2, with D maybe TRBD2 (7 bases). Trimming took 2 bases from V and 6 from J, leaving 19 bases between them. The length of the CDR3 is 17 residues. CDR1 is SGHTA and CDR2 is FQGNSA in the germline V gene. The CDR3 DNA is TGTGCCAGCAGCTTATTCAACGGGGGGCGCTTGGCCGGGGAGCTGTTTTTT. Protein product: CASSLFNGGRLAGELFF.

This chain uses TRBV5-4 with TRBJ2-1, with D maybe TRBD2 (6 bases). CDR1 is SGHNT and CDR2 is YYREEE in the germline V gene (reference sequence). The CDR3 length is 14 residues. V lost 4 bases and J 4 bases, leaving 12 bases between the germline ends. The CDR3 loop reads CASSTGTLYNEQFF. CDR3 nucleotide sequence: TGTGCCAGCAGCACCGGGACTCTATACAATGAGCAGTTCTTC.

This clonotype occurred a few times. CDR3 coding DNA: TGTGCCAGCAGCCTGAGCGGGGTAACCTACAATGAGCAGTTCTTC. It specifies CASSLSGVTYNEQFF. V usage is TRBV5-5 and J usage is TRBJ2-1; 7 nucleotides match TRBD2. The germline V gene encodes CDR1 SGHKS and CDR2 YYEKEE (reference sequence). The V segment lost 4 bases and the J segment 2 bases; nucleotides outside the gene matches: 6. The CDR3 loop spans 15 amino acids.

The chain has TRBV20-1 and TRBJ2-1; a weak D match, TRBD2 (7 bases). This CDR3 region has 13 residues. Germline CDR1 and CDR2: DFQATT and SNEGSKA (reference sequence). The ends were cut back, 7 bases at V and 4 bases at J, with 14 bases in the middle. In DNA, the CDR3 is TGCAGTGTTTTTCGGGGGGCTTACAATGAGCAGTTCTTC. Amino acids: CSVFRGAYNEQFF.

This sequence joins TRBV23-1 and TRBJ2-2; D remains ambiguous. TRBV23-1 is assigned to the ORF class and has an uncertain function. V lost 2 bases, J lost 4 bases, and 14 bases lay in between. The CDR3 consists of 16 residues. CDR3: CASSQAITQFTGELFF. The CDR3 region has the DNA TGCGCCAGCAGTCAAGCCATCACACAATTCACCGGGGAGCTGTTTTTT.

A few counts support this clonotype. This chain links TRBV12-3 or TRBV12-4 with TRBJ1-6; TRBD1 might be the D (5 bases). V dropped 2 bases and J dropped 10 bases, with 15 bases sitting between them. The CDR3 totals 15 residues. The CDR3 sequence: CASSLYGGGSSPLHF. CDR3 nucleotides: TGTGCCAGCAGTTTATATGGGGGGGGGAGCTCACCCCTCCACTTT.

The chain couples TRBV19 to TRBJ1-5, with TRBD1 identical over 10 bases. J was trimmed by 1 base and V by 5 bases; bases with no gene match: 5. The germline CDR1 and CDR2 sequences are LNHDA and SQIVND (reference sequence). The CDR3 is 16 residues long. CDR3: CASSGRTGGSNQPQHF. The CDR3 nucleotides are TGTGCCAGTAGTGGTAGGACAGGGGGAAGCAATCAGCCCCAGCATTTT.

This clonotype has just a few counts. The DNA for the CDR3 is TGCGCCAGCAGCCAAGATTCCTCCAGCTCCTATAATTCACCCCTCCACTTT. Protein product: CASSQDSSSSYNSPLHF. The chain is built from TRBV4-3 and TRBJ1-6; D is unclear. The CDR3 contains 17 residues. Germline V gene lookup returns CDR1 LGHNA and CDR2 YSLEER. The V end was cut by 0 bases, the J end by 0 bases, with 9 bases between.

This clonotype was seen a handful of times. V gene TRBV12-3 or TRBV12-4 combines with J gene TRBJ2-2, with D tentatively TRBD1 or TRBD2 (5 bases each). Between the trimmed V and J ends, which lost 10 bases and 6 bases, there was a span of 12 bases. The CDR3 consists of 12 residues. CDR3 in DNA: TGTGCCACCTCAGAGGGGCCCGGGGAGCTGTTTTTT. This encodes CATSEGPGELFF.

This chain links TRBV12-3 or TRBV12-4 with TRBJ2-5, with 12 bases matching TRBD2. CDR3 length equals 15 residues. Trimming at V came to 5 bases and at J to 3 bases, leaving 4 bases not matched to a gene. The CDR3 DNA is TGTGCCAGCAGTCTGCGGACTAGCGGGGAAGAGACCCAGTACTTC. As protein: CASSLRTSGEETQYF.

In its sample, this clonotype was seen a few times. The chain combines TRBV20-1 with TRBJ2-2; 10 bases agree with TRBD1. The CDR3 length is 16 residues. V lost 0 bases, J lost 2 bases, and 3 bases stayed unmatched. The germline CDR1 and CDR2 sequences are DFQATT and SNEGSKA (reference sequence). The CDR3 sequence: CSAREWDRGNTGELFF. As DNA, the CDR3 is TGCAGTGCTAGAGAGTGGGACAGGGGAAACACCGGGGAGCTGTTTTTT.

This clonotype was seen a few times. This chain links TRBV5-6 with TRBJ2-1; D is unresolved. The CDR3 sequence is 12 residues long. V dropped 4 bases and J dropped 7 bases, with 9 bases sitting between them. Germline CDR1 is SGHDT and CDR2 is YYEEEE. The CDR3 DNA is TGTGCCAGCAGCCCGGGTTGGAATGAGCAGTTCTTC. Translated, it gives CASSPGWNEQFF. The full variable domain, its missing parts supplied by reference TRBV5-6 and TRBJ2-1, is DAGVTQSPTHLIKTRGQQVTLRCSPKSGHDTVSWYQQALGQGPQFIFQYYEEEERQRGNFPDRFSGHQFPNYSSELNVNALLLGDSALYLCASSPGWNEQFFGPGTRLTVL.

The rearrangement links TRBV5-6 to TRBJ1-2, with D possibly TRBD1 on 5 matching bases. Germline V gene data show CDR1 as SGHDT and CDR2 as YYEEEE. The CDR3 is made up of 13 amino acids. V lost 4 bases, J lost 6 bases, and 13 bases lay in between. The CDR3 protein is CASSSGDGDGYTF. Here the CDR3 DNA reads TGTGCCAGCAGCAGCGGGGACGGGGATGGCTACACCTTC.

The chain recombines TRBV28 with TRBJ2-5; 10 bases are shared with TRBD2. V dropped 7 bases and J dropped 4; count of bases not matched to a gene: 9. Per germline, CDR1 MDHEN and CDR2 SYDVKM. This CDR3 has 15 residues. The CDR3 DNA follows: TGTGCCAGCACTTCGACTAGCGGGTTGGGAGAGACCCAGTACTTC. As protein: CASTSTSGLGETQYF.

V gene TRBV4-1 combines with J gene TRBJ1-1; D might be TRBD1 (6 bases). The CDR3 consists of 14 residues. Germline CDR1 is MGHRA and CDR2 is YSYEKL. Deletions cut 2 bases from V and 5 bases from J, with 12 bases between. The DNA of the CDR3 is TGCGCCAGCAGCCAACGGGGGCAGAAAACTGAAGCTTTCTTT. It specifies CASSQRGQKTEAFF.

The chain joins TRBV27 to TRBJ2-3; 8 bases are a match to TRBD2. V was pared by 4 bases and J by 2 bases, with 5 bases of the junction left unmatched. The CDR3 has 15 amino acids. The germline gives CDR1 MNHEY, CDR2 SMNVEV (reference sequence). CDR3 sequence reads: CASSSGGADTDTQYF. The CDR3 region has the DNA TGTGCCAGCAGTTCCGGGGGGGCGGACACAGATACGCAGTATTTT.

The sample holds many counts of this clonotype. This chain uses TRBV6-2 or TRBV6-3 with TRBJ2-7, with D possibly being TRBD1 or TRBD2 (5 bases each). V was clipped by 6 bases and J by 0 bases, with 15 bases between them. The CDR3 contains 15 residues. Germline V gene lookup returns CDR1 MNHEY and CDR2 SVGEGT. CDR3 coding DNA: TGTGCCAGCAGGCGGACGCATGGGGGCTCCTACGAGCAGTACGTC. Amino acids: CASRRTHGGSYEQYV.

This clonotype was seen many times. This chain links TRBV7-3 with TRBJ2-1; weak D call: TRBD2 (6 bases). The CDR3 spans 9 residues. From germline, CDR1 is SGHTA and CDR2 FQGTGA. V gave up 11 bases and J gave up 10 bases, with 9 bases separating them. CDR3 amino acids: CAPAGEQFF. CDR3 nucleotides: TGTGCCCCTGCGGGGGAGCAGTTCTTC.

In its sample, this clonotype was seen many times. The J gene is TRBJ2-5, the V gene TRBV24-1; TRBD2 might be the D (6 bases). Germline CDR1 KGHDR, CDR2 SFDVKD. The CDR3 length is 13 residues. Trimming pared 4 bases from V and 4 bases from J, leaving 9 bases between. The CDR3 reads CATSDGGRETQYF. CDR3 bases: TGTGCCACCAGTGACGGGGGTCGAGAGACCCAGTACTTC.

This chain connects TRBV19 to TRBJ1-5; 9 bases align to TRBD1. The germline gives CDR1 LNHDA, CDR2 SQIVND (reference sequence). The trim removed 3 bases at V and 3 bases at J, leaving 9 bases unmatched. The CDR3 is made up of 17 amino acids. In DNA form, the CDR3 reads TGTGCCAGTAGTATCGTACAGGGGGCGATGGACAATCAGCCCCAGCATTTT. Translation: CASSIVQGAMDNQPQHF.